This note documents a single T cell receptor beta chain sequence. The antigen is unknown. CDR1 is SGHNT, CDR2 YENEEA, per germline. V was shortened by 1 base and J by 4 bases, with 14 bases between the two germline ends. CDR3 length: 15 residues. The data are from a study of cytomegalovirus exposure and HLA in healthy donors. Study at large: An early data release held approximately 80 million unique TCRs from HLA-typed donors.

The PCR employed 60 Vbeta primers together with 13 Jbeta primers. Using immunoSEQ multiplex PCR, the repertoire was profiled, and TCRdb retains in-frame clones only, with some absent. The repertoire consists of over 150,000 clones, with over 70% occurring once and the leading ten covering around 3%. Overall study findings and caveats: Prediction of most subjects' HLA-A and HLA-B alleles by TCR beta sequences was reportedly accurate.

This TCR derives from a woman between 45 and 60 years old in good health and CMV-seropositive. Sequencing was performed on PBMCs. This rearrangement joins TRBV11-3 to TRBJ2-7; weak D call: TRBD1 (5 bases). The CDR3 spells CASSLVAGYGYEQYF. In nucleotides, the CDR3 is TGTGCCAGCAGCTTAGTGGCAGGGTATGGGTACGAGCAGTACTTC.